A selection of T cell receptor beta chains follows, all from one sample in a study of T cells expressing NK-cell markers. TCRdb reprocessed the 5' RACE reads, with one entry per CDR3 protein and no DNA. The repertoire table contains approximately 460,000 distinct CDR3 sequences. Source material: blood T cells: a sorted CD56 or NKG2C T cell subset, CD4+ or CD8+ T cells, or bulk PBMC T cells (not recorded which). The receptors come from a woman between 18 and 70 years old in good health. Both conserved end residues are part of each CDR3. The order of the fields is J gene, V gene, CDR3 protein.

j_gene: TRBJ1-6; v_gene: TRBV20-1; CDR3aa: CSARLGGIANHSPLHF
j_gene: TRBJ1-1; v_gene: TRBV28; CDR3aa: CATSNPGRGEAFF
j_gene: TRBJ1-2; v_gene: TRBV2; CDR3aa: CASREDREGYGYTF
j_gene: TRBJ1-4; v_gene: TRBV18; CDR3aa: CASSPYDQGATNEKLFF
j_gene: TRBJ2-7; v_gene: TRBV7-2; CDR3aa: CASSALAAPTYEQYF
j_gene: TRBJ2-3; v_gene: TRBV6-4; CDR3aa: CASSDRAGDTDTQYF
j_gene: TRBJ1-5; v_gene: TRBV29-1; CDR3aa: CSVGRGLNQPQHF
j_gene: TRBJ2-1; v_gene: TRBV9; CDR3aa: CASSVNRGGSNEQFF
j_gene: TRBJ2-5; v_gene: TRBV5-4; CDR3aa: CASSLALRGEYQETQYF
j_gene: TRBJ2-1; v_gene: TRBV12-3/TRBV12-4; CDR3aa: CASSRASNEQFF
j_gene: TRBJ2-1; v_gene: TRBV29-1; CDR3aa: CSVAPATSYNEQFF
j_gene: TRBJ2-1; v_gene: TRBV20-1; CDR3aa: CSAPILQGASPPQERYNEQFF
j_gene: TRBJ2-5; v_gene: TRBV9; CDR3aa: CASSVGSGETQYF
j_gene: TRBJ1-1; v_gene: TRBV3-1; CDR3aa: CASSHRDRSIFF
j_gene: TRBJ2-3; v_gene: TRBV12-3/TRBV12-4; CDR3aa: CASSLIRDTDTQYF
j_gene: TRBJ2-5; v_gene: TRBV7-2; CDR3aa: CASSLAVQGRNVTQYF